A single sample is the source of the 4 T cell receptor beta chains below, sequenced in a study of T cell responses to AZD1222 COVID-19 vaccine. Produced via immunoSEQ multiplex PCR; TCRdb's table is partial and in-frame only. The repertoire holds approximately 180,000 clones, with 88% as singletons. This material consisted of peripheral blood, taken 28 days after the second AZD1222 dose. These receptors all stem from an adult who received the AZD1222 COVID-19 vaccine.

The gene calls are TRBV5-1 and TRBJ1-1; a possible D gene is TRBD1 (5 bases). The germline V gene has CDR1 SGHRS and CDR2 YFSETQ. V was cut by 2 bases and J by 3 bases, with 17 bases left in between. The CDR3 spans 16 residues. The CDR3 DNA reads as TGCGCCAGCAGCTTCACCGCTTCGGGGGTGGACACTGAAGCTTTCTTT. It encodes CASSFTASGVDTEAFF.

The chain recombines TRBV4-1 with TRBJ2-2; 14 nucleotides match TRBD2. Germline CDR1 MGHRA, CDR2 YSYEKL. With V trimmed by 1 base and J by 9 bases, 4 bases remained unmatched. This CDR3 comprises 16 residues. This chain's CDR3 is CASSQVGTSGSWELFF. DNA of the CDR3: TGCGCCAGCAGCCAAGTCGGGACTAGCGGGAGTTGGGAGCTGTTTTTT.

The chain combines TRBV3-1 (or the pseudogene TRBV3-2) with TRBJ2-5; TRBD2 aligns across 14 bases. CDR3 size: 14 residues. Germline V lookup: CDR1 LGHDT, CDR2 YNNKEL (reference sequence). Trimming cost V 8 bases and J 4 bases; bases outside gene matches: 3. The CDR3 spells CASGTSGSPETQYF. The CDR3 DNA reads as TGTGCCAGCGGGACTAGCGGGAGTCCAGAGACCCAGTACTTC.

This chain's CDR3 is CASSSRLAGMDYEQYF. CDR3 coding DNA: TGCGCCAGCAGCTCCCGACTAGCGGGGATGGACTACGAGCAGTACTTC. The chain joins TRBV4-1 to TRBJ2-7; 11 positions match TRBD2. CDR3 length equals 16 residues. The V gene's germline CDR1 is MGHRA and CDR2 YSYEKL. The junction had 9 bases not matched to a gene; V was cut back by 5 bases and J by 3 bases.